These T cell receptor beta chains were read from a single sample in a study of OX40 agonist ivuxolimab in advanced cancers. Sequencing was performed with immunoSEQ multiplex PCR; in TCRdb, only in-frame clones are kept and a portion is missing. The sample contains roughly 48,000 clones, around 89% of which appear only once. The material sequenced was CD4+ or CD8+ T cells sorted from blood, taken in a trial of the OX40 agonist ivuxolimab. The receptors derive from an adult with an advanced solid tumor such as melanoma, head and neck, liver or kidney cancer. The CDR3 runs from the conserved cysteine through the conserved F or W. A D gene is named only where the DNA matches it firmly. Part of the rows lack a size; the others show once, few, many or a class for expanded clones.

j_call d_call v_call clone_size cdr3_aa cdr3_nt
TRBJ1-1 TRBD1 TRBV5-1 . CASSLGDRENTEAFF TGCGCCAGCAGCTTAGGGGACAGGGAGAACACTGAAGCTTTCTTT
TRBJ2-5 . TRBV18 once CASSPAGTGETQYF TGTGCCAGCTCACCAGCAGGGACCGGGGAGACCCAGTACTTC
TRBJ1-5 TRBD1 TRBV6-5 . CASSPGQAFWAQHF TGTGCCAGCAGCCCCGGACAGGCCTTCTGGGCCCAGCATTTT
TRBJ1-1 . TRBV7-9 . CASSSPGRRNTEAFF TGTGCCAGCAGCTCCCCGGGCAGGAGGAACACTGAAGCTTTCTTT
TRBJ2-1 TRBD1 TRBV15 . CATSNRGLEQFF TGTGCCACCAGTAACAGGGGGCTCGAGCAGTTCTTC
TRBJ2-1 TRBD2 TRBV28 . CASSLWTSGGNEQFF TGTGCCAGCAGTCTATGGACTAGCGGGGGGAATGAGCAGTTCTTC
TRBJ2-1 TRBD1 TRBV19 . CASSTGTRGRGEQFF TGTGCCAGTAGTACAGGAACGAGGGGGCGTGGTGAGCAGTTCTTC
TRBJ2-7 . TRBV6-5 . CASSYSRQDHEQYF TGTGCCAGCAGTTACTCCAGACAGGACCACGAGCAGTACTTC
TRBJ2-7 . TRBV6-5 . CASSYDGGGTYEQYF TGTGCCAGCAGTTACGATGGGGGGGGCACCTACGAGCAGTACTTC
TRBJ1-1 . TRBV27 . CASSPPNRVAEAFF TGTGCCAGCAGTCCCCCCAATAGGGTCGCTGAAGCTTTCTTT
TRBJ1-3 TRBD1 TRBV7-6 . CASSSRLAGGSGNTIYF TGTGCCAGCAGCTCCCGATTGGCAGGGGGCTCTGGAAACACCATATATTTT
TRBJ2-5 TRBD1 TRBV5-4 . CASSSWDSQETQYF TGTGCCAGCAGCTCATGGGACAGCCAAGAGACCCAGTACTTC
TRBJ1-1 . TRBV11-2 . CASSLVEGVNTEAFF TGTGCCAGCAGCTTAGTTGAGGGGGTGAACACTGAAGCTTTCTTT
TRBJ2-7 . TRBV7-8 . CASSLGTEFQYF TGTGCCAGCAGCTTAGGGACGGAGTTCCAGTACTTC
TRBJ2-2 TRBD2 TRBV4-2 . CATAVAGAPYPNTGELFF TGTGCCACCGCCGTAGCGGGGGCCCCATACCCGAACACCGGGGAGCTGTTTTTT
TRBJ2-3 TRBD1 TRBV19 . CASSTTGALTDTQYF TGTGCCAGTAGTACCACAGGGGCCCTCACAGATACGCAGTATTTT
TRBJ2-7 TRBD2 TRBV27 . CASSLAPPASGFYEQYF TGTGCCAGCAGTTTGGCCCCCCCTGCTAGCGGGTTTTACGAGCAGTACTTC
TRBJ1-3 . TRBV5-1 . CASSLEGFSGNTIYF TGCGCCAGCAGCTTGGAGGGATTCTCTGGAAACACCATATATTTT
TRBJ2-7 . TRBV1 . CTSSHGTGTYYEQYF TGCACCAGCAGCCACGGGACAGGGACATACTACGAGCAGTACTTC
TRBJ1-1 . TRBV18 . CASRDTEDTEAFF TGTGCCAGTAGGGACACGGAGGACACTGAAGCTTTCTTT
TRBJ2-7 TRBD1 TRBV19 once CASSIDQGTGREQYF TGTGCCAGTAGTATAGACCAAGGGACAGGGAGGGAGCAGTACTTC
TRBJ2-7 . TRBV7-9 . CASSLEPGLPEQYF TGTGCCAGCAGCTTAGAACCTGGGCTCCCCGAGCAGTACTTC
TRBJ2-1 . TRBV10-1 . CASSEGTEQFF TGCGCCAGCAGTGAAGGTACTGAGCAGTTCTTC
TRBJ2-3 . TRBV27 . CASSYQLFNTQYF TGTGCCAGCAGTTACCAACTTTTTAATACGCAGTATTTT
TRBJ2-3 TRBD2 TRBV7-8 . CASSYSGGALDTQYF TGTGCCAGCAGCTATAGCGGGGGGGCCTTAGATACGCAGTATTTT
TRBJ2-7 . TRBV12-1 . CASSQPTSGGLLHSYEQYF TGTGCCAGCAGCCAACCGACTAGCGGGGGCCTACTTCACTCCTACGAGCAGTACTTC
TRBJ2-5 . TRBV4-1 . CASSQVVEGQTQYF TGCGCCAGCAGCCAAGTTGTGGAGGGACAGACCCAGTACTTC
TRBJ1-2 . TRBV14 . CASSQDPDRFLYGYTF TGTGCCAGCAGCCAAGATCCGGACCGTTTTCTCTATGGCTACACCTTC
TRBJ2-3 . TRBV27 . CASSPRADTQYF TGTGCCAGCAGTCCCCGGGCAGATACGCAGTATTTT
TRBJ2-7 TRBD2 TRBV29-1 . CSVEGDIAGNTYEQYF TGCAGCGTTGAGGGGGATATAGCGGGAAACACCTACGAGCAGTACTTC
TRBJ2-3 . TRBV5-6 . CASSSGGQLLTDTQYF TGTGCCAGCAGCTCAGGAGGACAGCTCCTCACAGATACGCAGTATTTT
TRBJ1-2 . TRBV2 . CADNSAGRGNYGYTF TGTGCCGATAACTCGGCGGGCAGGGGAAACTATGGCTACACCTTC
TRBJ1-5 . TRBV28 once CASIYTDSNQPQHF TGTGCCAGCATATACACGGATAGCAATCAGCCCCAGCATTTT
TRBJ2-5 . TRBV6-5 once CASNNRFEETQYF TGTGCCAGCAACAACAGGTTTGAAGAGACCCAGTACTTC
TRBJ2-7 TRBD1 TRBV7-9 . CASSLGRDRAYEQYF TGTGCCAGCAGCTTGGGTCGGGACAGGGCCTACGAGCAGTACTTC
TRBJ2-2 . TRBV7-6 . CASSLVRGEDPGELFF TGTGCCAGCAGCTTAGTCAGGGGGGAGGACCCCGGGGAGCTGTTTTTT
TRBJ2-7 . TRBV2 . CASSEFKGQVYEQYF TGTGCCAGCAGTGAATTTAAGGGCCAGGTCTACGAGCAGTACTTC
TRBJ1-3 TRBD1 TRBV28 . CASSQTGDGNTIYF TGTGCCAGCAGTCAAACAGGGGACGGAAACACCATATATTTT
TRBJ2-2 . TRBV7-9 . CASSFTQLNTGELFF TGTGCCAGCAGCTTTACACAGTTGAACACCGGGGAGCTGTTTTTT
TRBJ2-7 TRBD1 TRBV7-8 . CASSFGGTGRVEQYF TGTGCCAGCAGTTTTGGCGGGACAGGGAGGGTCGAGCAGTACTTC
TRBJ2-2 . TRBV19 . CASRYLLGAELASNTGELFF TGTGCCAGTAGATACCTTTTAGGGGCAGAATTAGCGTCGAACACCGGGGAGCTGTTTTTT
TRBJ2-7 . TRBV11-2 . CASSTTGRNAYEQYF TGTGCCAGCAGCACCACCGGAAGGAACGCCTACGAGCAGTACTTC
TRBJ2-7 TRBD2 TRBV6-6 . CASSTLAGASYEQYF TGTGCCAGCAGTACGCTAGCGGGAGCATCCTACGAGCAGTACTTC
TRBJ2-2 . TRBV19 . CASSISGRGTGELFF TGTGCCAGTAGTATCTCGGGGAGAGGCACCGGGGAGCTGTTTTTT
TRBJ1-2 . TRBV9 . CASSVEGTIYGYTF TGTGCCAGCAGCGTAGAGGGAACCATCTATGGCTACACCTTC
TRBJ1-1 . TRBV19 . CASRTNTEAFF TGTGCCAGTAGGACGAACACTGAAGCTTTCTTT
TRBJ2-7 . TRBV4-1 . CASSQDGGASYEQYF TGCGCCAGCAGCCAAGATGGGGGGGCCTCCTACGAGCAGTACTTC
TRBJ1-2 . TRBV19 . CASSWGANGYTF TGTGCCAGTAGTTGGGGGGCGAACGGCTACACCTTC
TRBJ2-1 TRBD2 TRBV14 . CASSPGLAGGPIDEQFF TGTGCCAGCAGCCCGGGACTAGCGGGAGGGCCAATCGATGAGCAGTTCTTC
TRBJ2-1 . TRBV5-6 . CASSLTSSVDEQFF TGTGCCAGCAGCTTGACTAGCAGTGTAGATGAGCAGTTCTTC
TRBJ1-1 TRBD1 TRBV7-9 . CASSLVGDRGPSFF TGTGCCAGCAGCTTAGTAGGGGACAGGGGGCCCTCGTTCTTT
TRBJ1-5 . TRBV6-7 . CASSYPPTYQPQHF TGTGCCAGCAGTTACCCGCCGACCTATCAGCCCCAGCATTTT
TRBJ2-7 . TRBV14 once CASSQGLGGSYEQYF TGTGCCAGCAGCCAAGGTCTTGGAGGGTCCTACGAGCAGTACTTC
TRBJ2-7 TRBD1 TRBV4-2 . CASSQETGATYEQYF TGTGCCAGCAGCCAAGAAACAGGGGCGACCTACGAGCAGTACTTC
TRBJ2-3 TRBD2 TRBV10-3 . CATASGGTDTQYF TGTGCCACCGCTAGCGGGGGCACAGATACGCAGTATTTT
TRBJ2-2 . TRBV5-6 . CASSLAGVNTGELFF TGTGCCAGCAGCTTGGCGGGGGTTAACACCGGGGAGCTGTTTTTT
TRBJ2-3 . TRBV19 . CASSPTEDTQYF TGTGCCAGTAGTCCGACGGAGGATACGCAGTATTTT
TRBJ2-7 TRBD1 TRBV4-1 . CASSLGQGISYEQYF TGCGCCAGCAGCCTGGGACAGGGGATATCCTACGAGCAGTACTTC
TRBJ2-5 TRBD2 TRBV27 . CASSPPSPRPGLAGGFRETQYF TGTGCCAGCAGTCCACCAAGTCCGCGACCGGGACTAGCGGGAGGGTTTCGTGAGACCCAGTACTTC